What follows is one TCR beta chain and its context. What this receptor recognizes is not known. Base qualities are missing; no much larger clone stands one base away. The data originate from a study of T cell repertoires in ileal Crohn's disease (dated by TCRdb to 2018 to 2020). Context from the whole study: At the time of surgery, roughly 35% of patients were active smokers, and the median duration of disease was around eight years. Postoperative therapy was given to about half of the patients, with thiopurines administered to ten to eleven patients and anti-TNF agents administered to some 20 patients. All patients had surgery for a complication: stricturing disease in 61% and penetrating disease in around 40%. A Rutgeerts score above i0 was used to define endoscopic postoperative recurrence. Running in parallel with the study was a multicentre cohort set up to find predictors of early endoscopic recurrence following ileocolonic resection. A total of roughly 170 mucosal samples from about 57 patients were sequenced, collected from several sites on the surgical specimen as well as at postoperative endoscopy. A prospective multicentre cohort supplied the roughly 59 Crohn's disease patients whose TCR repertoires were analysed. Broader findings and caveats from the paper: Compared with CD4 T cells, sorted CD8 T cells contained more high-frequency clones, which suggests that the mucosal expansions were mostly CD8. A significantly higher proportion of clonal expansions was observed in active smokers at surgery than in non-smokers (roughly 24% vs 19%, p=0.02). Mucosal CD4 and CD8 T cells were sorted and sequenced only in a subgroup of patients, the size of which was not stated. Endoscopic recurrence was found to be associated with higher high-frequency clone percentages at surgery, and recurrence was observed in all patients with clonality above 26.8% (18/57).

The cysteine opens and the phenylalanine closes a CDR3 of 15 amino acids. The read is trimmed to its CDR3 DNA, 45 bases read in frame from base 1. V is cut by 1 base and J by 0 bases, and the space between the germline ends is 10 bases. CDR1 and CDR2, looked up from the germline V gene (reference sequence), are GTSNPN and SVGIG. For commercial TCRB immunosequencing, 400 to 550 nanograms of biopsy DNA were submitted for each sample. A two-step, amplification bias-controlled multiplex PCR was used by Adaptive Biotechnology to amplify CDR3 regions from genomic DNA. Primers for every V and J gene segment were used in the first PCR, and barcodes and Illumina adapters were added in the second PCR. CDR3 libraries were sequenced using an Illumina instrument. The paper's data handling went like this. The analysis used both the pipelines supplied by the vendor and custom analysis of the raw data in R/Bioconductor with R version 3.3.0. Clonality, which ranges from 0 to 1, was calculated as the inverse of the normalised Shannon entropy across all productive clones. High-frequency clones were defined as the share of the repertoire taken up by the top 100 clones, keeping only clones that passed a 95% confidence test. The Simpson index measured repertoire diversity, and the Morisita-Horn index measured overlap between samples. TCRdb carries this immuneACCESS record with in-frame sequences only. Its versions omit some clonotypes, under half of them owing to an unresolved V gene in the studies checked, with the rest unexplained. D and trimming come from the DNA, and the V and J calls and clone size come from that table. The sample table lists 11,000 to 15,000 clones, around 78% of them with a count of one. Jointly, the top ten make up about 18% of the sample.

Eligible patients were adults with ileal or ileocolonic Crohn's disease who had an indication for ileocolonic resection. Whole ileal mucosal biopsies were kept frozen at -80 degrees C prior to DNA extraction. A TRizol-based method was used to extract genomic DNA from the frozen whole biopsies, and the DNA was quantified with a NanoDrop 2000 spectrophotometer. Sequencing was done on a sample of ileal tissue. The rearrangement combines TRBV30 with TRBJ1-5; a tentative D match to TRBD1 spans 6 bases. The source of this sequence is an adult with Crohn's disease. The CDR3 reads CAWSADRYSNQPQHF. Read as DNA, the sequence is TGTGCCTGGAGTGCCGACAGGTATAGCAATCAGCCCCAGCATTTT.